The sequence of this T cell receptor beta chain was determined in a study of cytomegalovirus exposure and HLA in healthy donors. PCR employed 60 Vbeta and 13 Jbeta primers. Produced via immunoSEQ multiplex PCR; TCRdb's table is partial and in-frame only. Among roughly 160,000 clones listed, about four fifths were seen once. Whole-study results and caveats: Listed as cytomegalovirus-associated were over 150 TCR beta chains.

A word on this clone: What it binds is not known.

CDR3 length: 15 amino acids. Germline V gene lookup returns CDR1 WNHNN and CDR2 SYGVQD (reference sequence). J was trimmed by 6 bases and V by 8 bases; bases with no gene match: 14. The source of this sequence is a boy aged 2 to 10 in good health and CMV-seronegative. This rearrangement joins TRBV10-1 to TRBJ2-7, with 9 bases aligning to TRBD1. Sequencing used PBMCs. As DNA, the CDR3 is TGCGCCAGCGGACGCGGTTGGGGACAGGGAGCCGAGCAGTACTTC. As protein: CASGRGWGQGAEQYF.